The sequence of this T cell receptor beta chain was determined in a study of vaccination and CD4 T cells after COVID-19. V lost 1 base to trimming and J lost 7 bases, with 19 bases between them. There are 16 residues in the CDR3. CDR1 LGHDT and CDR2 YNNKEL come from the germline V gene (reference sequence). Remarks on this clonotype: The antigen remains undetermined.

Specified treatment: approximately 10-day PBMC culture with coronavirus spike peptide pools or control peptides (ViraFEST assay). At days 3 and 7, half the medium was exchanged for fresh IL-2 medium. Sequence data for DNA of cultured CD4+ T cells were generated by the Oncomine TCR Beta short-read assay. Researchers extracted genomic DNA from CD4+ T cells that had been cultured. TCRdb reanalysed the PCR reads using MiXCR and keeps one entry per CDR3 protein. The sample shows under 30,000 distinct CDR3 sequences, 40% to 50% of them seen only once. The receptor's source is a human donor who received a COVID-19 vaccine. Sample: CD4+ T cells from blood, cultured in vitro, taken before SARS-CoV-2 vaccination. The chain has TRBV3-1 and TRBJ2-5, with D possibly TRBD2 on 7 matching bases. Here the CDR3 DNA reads TGTGCCAGCAGCCAAGGGGGGGGCTCGCCGCCTGGGACCCAGTACTTC. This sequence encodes CASSQGGGSPPGTQYF.